Listed below are T cell receptor beta chains from one sample, sequenced in a study of early stage breast cancer tumors. Assay: immunoSEQ multiplex PCR; the TCRdb copy retains only in-frame clones and omits some. The sample comprises tens of thousands of clones, roughly 78% of which are singletons, and 3% to 3.5% rests with the top ten. The sequenced sample consisted of blood. The receptor set was obtained from a person in their 40s with breast cancer. The CDR3 runs from the conserved cysteine through the conserved F or W. Fields, in order: clone size, CDR3 length, D gene, J gene, V gene, CDR3 DNA, CDR3 protein. D genes are given only for firm matches. For some rows the clone size is stated as once, few or many, or as a class when expanded; others skip it.

>NA|14|NA|TRBJ2-5|TRBV5-1
TGCGCCAGCAGCTTCTCCCCCGACGGGGAGACCCAGTACTTC
CASSFSPDGETQYF
>NA|14|NA|TRBJ2-1|TRBV7-9
TGTGCCAGCAGCTTACCGGCTTCAGTGTATGAGCAGTTCTTC
CASSLPASVYEQFF
>once|15|TRBD2|TRBJ2-7|TRBV11-2
TGTGCCAGCAGCTCGGGACTAGCGGGTGCCTACGAGCAGTACTTC
CASSSGLAGAYEQYF
>NA|13|NA|TRBJ2-1|TRBV6-1
TGTGCCAGCAGTGAATCGAGACGGGATGAGCAGTTCTTC
CASSESRRDEQFF
>NA|14|NA|TRBJ1-2|TRBV9
TGTGCCAGCAGCGTAGGGATCCGAGCGGATGGCTACACCTTC
CASSVGIRADGYTF
>NA|14|NA|TRBJ1-3|TRBV10-3
TGTGCCATCAGTGAGGGGGGGCCAGGAAACACCATATATTTT
CAISEGGPGNTIYF
>NA|14|NA|TRBJ2-1|TRBV29-1
TGCAGCGTTGAGGGGGGGCCCTCCTACAATGAGCAGTTCTTC
CSVEGGPSYNEQFF
>NA|13|TRBD1|TRBJ1-2|TRBV10-3
TGTGCCATCAGCATACAGGGGCCCTATGGCTACACCTTC
CAISIQGPYGYTF
>NA|13|TRBD1|TRBJ1-5|TRBV30
TGTGCCTCAAAAGGACAGGGGGACCAGCCCCAGCATTTT
CASKGQGDQPQHF
>once|16|NA|TRBJ2-7|TRBV4-2
TGTGCCAGCAGCCCCCTGATAAGGGGGAGGTCCTACGAGCAGTACTTC
CASSPLIRGRSYEQYF
>once|13|TRBD1|TRBJ2-7|TRBV30
TGTGCCTGGGCGGGACAGGCAGGCGCCGAGCAGTACTTC
CAWAGQAGAEQYF
>NA|13|NA|TRBJ2-7|TRBV7-2
TGTGCCAGCACTATGCGGGCCTCCTACGAGCAGTACTTC
CASTMRASYEQYF
>NA|13|NA|TRBJ1-3|TRBV6-5
TGTGCCAGCAGCAGGGGTTGGGGAAACACCATATATTTT
CASSRGWGNTIYF
>NA|14|NA|TRBJ2-7|TRBV15
TGTGCCACCAGGCGATTGGGTCACGACTACGAGCAGTACTTC
CATRRLGHDYEQYF
>NA|13|NA|TRBJ1-3|TRBV6-1
TGTGCCAGCAGGGCCAGCTCTGGAAACACCATATATTTT
CASRASSGNTIYF
>NA|15|TRBD2|TRBJ2-7|TRBV27
TGTGCCAGCAGTCCGACTAGCGGGAAACACTACGAGCAGTACTTC
CASSPTSGKHYEQYF
>NA|12|TRBD1|TRBJ1-1|TRBV6-1
TGTGCCAGCAGCATCCCGGGACAGGGGGCTTTCTTT
CASSIPGQGAFF
>NA|17|NA|TRBJ2-6|TRBV18
TGTGCCAGCTCACCGGAGGGCGGAATCTCTGGGGCCAACGTCCTGACTTTC
CASSPEGGISGANVLTF
>NA|14|NA|TRBJ2-5|TRBV7-2
TGTGCCAGCAGCTTAGTTGGCGGCCAAGAGACCCAGTACTTC
CASSLVGGQETQYF
>few|13|NA|TRBJ1-1|TRBV18
TGTGCCAGCTCCGAGAGACGGAACACTGAAGCTTTCTTT
CASSERRNTEAFF
>once|17|NA|TRBJ2-1|TRBV7-9
TGTGCCAGCACAACTACTCAAACCTACAGCTCCTACAATGAGCAGTTCTTC
CASTTTQTYSSYNEQFF
>NA|13|NA|TRBJ2-3|TRBV10-3
TGTGCCATCAGTGGGGGGGAAGGGGGTACGCAGTATTTT
CAISGGEGGTQYF
>NA|14|NA|TRBJ1-1|TRBV6-5
TGTGCCAGCAGTCTTTTCCCTAGGGAGTATGGAGCTTTCTTT
CASSLFPREYGAFF
>few|14|TRBD1|TRBJ1-1|TRBV6-5
TGTGCCAGCCTACAGGGGGGTTTGAACACTGAAGCTTTCTTT
CASLQGGLNTEAFF
>NA|14|NA|TRBJ2-2|TRBV25-1
TGTGCCAGCAGTGAATATACCTCTGACGGGGAGCTGTTTTTT
CASSEYTSDGELFF
>NA|17|NA|TRBJ1-5|TRBV12-2
TGTGCAAGTCGCTTCCTGGACAGGGTGTTTGGAAATCAGCCCCAGCATTTT
CASRFLDRVFGNQPQHF
>NA|14|NA|TRBJ1-1|TRBV19
TGTGCCAGTAGTCCCGGATTACAGGGTACTGAAGCTTTCTTT
CASSPGLQGTEAFF
>NA|13|TRBD2|TRBJ2-7|TRBV27
TGTGCCAGCAGTCGGGACTACTCCTACGAGCAGTACTTC
CASSRDYSYEQYF
>few|13|NA|TRBJ2-2|TRBV4-2
TGTGCCAGCAGCCGTCCGTACACCGGGGAGCTGTTTTTT
CASSRPYTGELFF
>NA|14|TRBD1|TRBJ2-7|TRBV18
TGTGCCAGCTCACCACCGACAGGGGGGTACGAGCAGTACTTC
CASSPPTGGYEQYF
>NA|13|NA|TRBJ1-3|TRBV30
TGTGCCTGGAGTAGGGACTCTGGAAACACCATATATTTT
CAWSRDSGNTIYF
>once|11|NA|TRBJ1-3|TRBV13
TGTGCCAGCAGCGGTGGAAACACCATATATTTT
CASSGGNTIYF
>NA|19|TRBD1|TRBJ1-3|TRBV30
TGTGCCTGGAGCGCACCCGACAGGGGGCTCTTGTCGCGTGGAAACACCATATATTTT
CAWSAPDRGLLSRGNTIYF
>NA|15|TRBD2|TRBJ2-2|TRBV7-2
TGTGCCACCGCCAGGACTAGCGCAAACACCGGGGAGCTGTTTTTT
CATARTSANTGELFF
>once|15|TRBD2|TRBJ2-3|TRBV18
TGTGCCAGCTCACCCGGACTAGGCGGCACAGATACGCAGTATTTT
CASSPGLGGTDTQYF
>NA|14|NA|TRBJ2-3|TRBV7-3
TGTGCCAGCAGCTTACGGGGAAGCACAGATACGCAGTATTTT
CASSLRGSTDTQYF
>NA|15|NA|TRBJ1-1|TRBV5-1
TGCGCCAGCAGCTTTGGAGGGGGAGGGCACACTGAAGCTTTCTTT
CASSFGGGGHTEAFF
>NA|14|TRBD2|TRBJ2-1|TRBV11-3
TGTGCCAGCAGCGTCAGCGGGAGCTACAATGAGCAGTTCTTC
CASSVSGSYNEQFF
>NA|16|TRBD2|TRBJ2-3|TRBV5-1
TGCGCCAGCAGCTTGGTTACGGCGGGAGCCCCAGATACGCAGTATTTT
CASSLVTAGAPDTQYF
>few|13|NA|TRBJ1-1|TRBV19
TGTGCCAGTACACCCCGTCGGGGGACTGAAGCTTTCTTT
CASTPRRGTEAFF
>few|11|NA|TRBJ2-1|TRBV20-1
TGCAGTGCCTACCTAGACAATGAGCAGTTCTTC
CSAYLDNEQFF
>NA|15|TRBD1|TRBJ2-1|TRBV5-4
TGTGCCAGCAGCTTAGCGTTGGGACAGGGGTCTGAGCAGTTCTTC
CASSLALGQGSEQFF
>few|13|NA|TRBJ2-7|TRBV28
TGTGCCAGCAGTACTCATAGCTCCTACGAGCAGTACTTC
CASSTHSSYEQYF